The sequence of this T cell receptor beta chain was determined in a study of regulatory T cells in long-lasting Graves disease. General study results and limits: Analysis covered peripheral blood alone, not thyroid tissue. Persistent disease preferred TRBV28, TRBJ1-2 and TRBJ2-5; new disease, TRBV20-1 and TRBJ2-1. TCR diversity in persistent Graves' patients was below that of newly diagnosed ones.

As to this clonotype: Its specificity is unknown. One base separates it from a far larger clone, so it is likely a read error.

Specified time point: newly diagnosed GD, antithyroid drugs for less than 3 months. PBMC-extracted RNA yielded the TCR library. Germline assignment: CDR1 SNHLY and CDR2 FYNNEI. This CDR3 spans 14 amino acids. Trimming shortened V by 6 bases and J by 6 bases, and 15 bases separated the two germline ends. Arm-PCR of CDR3 regions and iRepertoire HTBI primers were the basis on which TCR beta libraries were built. Authors' data handling: Looking across samples, the authors found under 75 TRBV and 15 or so TRBJ segments. TCRdb passed the multiplex PCR reads through MiXCR, listing each CDR3 protein once. Clone size and V and J calls follow TCRdb, not the original study. The data hold fewer than 350,000 distinct CDR3 sequences, with 15% to 20% observed a single time.

J is TRBJ2-1 and V is TRBV2; possibly TRBD2 for D (6 bases). The specimen comprised peripheral blood mononuclear cells (PBMCs), sampled at new diagnosis, from a patient treated with antithyroid drugs. This TCR came from a female donor with Graves disease. DNA for the CDR3: TGTGCCAGCAGCGGCGAGGGTAGCGGCAATGAGCAGTTCTTC. Translated, it gives CASSGEGSGNEQFF.